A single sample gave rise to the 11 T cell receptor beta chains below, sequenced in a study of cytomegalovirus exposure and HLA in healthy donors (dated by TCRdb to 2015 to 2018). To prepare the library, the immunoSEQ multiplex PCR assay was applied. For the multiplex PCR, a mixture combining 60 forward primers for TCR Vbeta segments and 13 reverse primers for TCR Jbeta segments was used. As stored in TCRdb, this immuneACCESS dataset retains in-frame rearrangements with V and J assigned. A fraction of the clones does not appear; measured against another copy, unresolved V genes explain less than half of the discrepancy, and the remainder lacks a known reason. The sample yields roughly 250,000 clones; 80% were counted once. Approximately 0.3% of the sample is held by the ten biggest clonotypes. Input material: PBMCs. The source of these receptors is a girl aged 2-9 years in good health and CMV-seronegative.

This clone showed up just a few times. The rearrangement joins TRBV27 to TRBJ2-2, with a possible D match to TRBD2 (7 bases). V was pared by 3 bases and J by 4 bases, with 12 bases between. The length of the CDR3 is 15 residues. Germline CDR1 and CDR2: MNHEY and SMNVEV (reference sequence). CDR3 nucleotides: TGTGCCAGCAGTTTGAGGGGGGGCCCCACCGGGGAGCTGTTTTTT. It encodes CASSLRGGPTGELFF.

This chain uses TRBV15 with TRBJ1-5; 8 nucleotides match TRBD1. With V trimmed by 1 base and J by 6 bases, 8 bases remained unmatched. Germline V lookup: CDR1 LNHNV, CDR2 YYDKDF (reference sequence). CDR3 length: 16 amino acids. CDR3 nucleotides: TGTGCCACCAGCAGAGGGGCAGGGGGCCGTGGTCAGCCCCAGCATTTT. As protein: CATSRGAGGRGQPQHF.

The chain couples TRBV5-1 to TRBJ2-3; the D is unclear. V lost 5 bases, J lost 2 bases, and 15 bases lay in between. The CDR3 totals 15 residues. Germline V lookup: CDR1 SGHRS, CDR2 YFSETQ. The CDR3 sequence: CASRLYKRATDTQYF. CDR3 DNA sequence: TGCGCCAGCAGGCTCTATAAGCGCGCCACAGATACGCAGTATTTT.

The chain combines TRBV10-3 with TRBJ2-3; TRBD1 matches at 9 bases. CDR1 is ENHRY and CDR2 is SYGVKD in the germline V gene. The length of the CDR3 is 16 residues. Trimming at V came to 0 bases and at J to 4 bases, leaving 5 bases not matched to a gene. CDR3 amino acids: CAISESARQGADTQYF. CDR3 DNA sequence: TGTGCCATCAGTGAGTCTGCGAGACAGGGGGCAGATACGCAGTATTTT.

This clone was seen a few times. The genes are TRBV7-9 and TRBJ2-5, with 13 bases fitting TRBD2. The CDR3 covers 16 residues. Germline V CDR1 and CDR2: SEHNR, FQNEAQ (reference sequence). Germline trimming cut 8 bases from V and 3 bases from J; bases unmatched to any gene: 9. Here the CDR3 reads CASWTSGRPPEETQYF. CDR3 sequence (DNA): TGTGCCAGCTGGACTAGCGGGAGACCCCCGGAAGAGACCCAGTACTTC.

CDR3 nucleotides: TGTGCCAGCAGCGGCGACAGCTCACCTTTCGAGCAGTACTTC. Residues: CASSGDSSPFEQYF. V and J are TRBV9 and TRBJ2-7, with D possibly being TRBD1 (5 bases). Deletions cut 3 bases from V and 6 bases from J, with 16 bases between. The CDR3 totals 14 residues. Germline V gives CDR1 SGDLS, CDR2 YYNGEE.

The CDR3 DNA reads as TGTGCCAGCAGTTTGTGGGGCGGTGCCATAGCGGAAAACATTCAGTACTTC. It translates to CASSLWGGAIAENIQYF. The rearrangement links TRBV27 to TRBJ2-4; a weak D match, TRBD2 (6 bases). Germline V gives CDR1 MNHEY, CDR2 SMNVEV (reference sequence). The CDR3 runs 17 residues. The germline V and J ends were trimmed by 3 bases and 5 bases, with 20 bases remaining between them.

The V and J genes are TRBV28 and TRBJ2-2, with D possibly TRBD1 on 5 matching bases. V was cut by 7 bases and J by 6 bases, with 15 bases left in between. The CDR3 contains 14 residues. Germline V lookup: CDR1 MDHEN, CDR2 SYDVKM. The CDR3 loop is CASIRGQFAGELFF. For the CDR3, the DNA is TGTGCCAGCATAAGGGGCCAGTTCGCCGGGGAGCTGTTTTTT.

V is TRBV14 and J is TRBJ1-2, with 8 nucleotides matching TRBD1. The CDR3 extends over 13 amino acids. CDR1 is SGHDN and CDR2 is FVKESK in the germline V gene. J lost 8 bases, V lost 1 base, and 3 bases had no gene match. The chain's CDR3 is CASSQGQGRGYTF. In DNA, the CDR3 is TGTGCCAGCAGCCAAGGACAGGGGCGCGGCTACACCTTC.

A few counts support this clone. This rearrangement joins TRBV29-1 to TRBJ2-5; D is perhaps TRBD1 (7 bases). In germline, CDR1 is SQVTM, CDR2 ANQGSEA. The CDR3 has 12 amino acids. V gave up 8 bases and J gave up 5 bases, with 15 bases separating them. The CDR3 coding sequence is TGCAGCTTGACAGGGCGGGGCGAGACCCAGTACTTC. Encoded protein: CSLTGRGETQYF.

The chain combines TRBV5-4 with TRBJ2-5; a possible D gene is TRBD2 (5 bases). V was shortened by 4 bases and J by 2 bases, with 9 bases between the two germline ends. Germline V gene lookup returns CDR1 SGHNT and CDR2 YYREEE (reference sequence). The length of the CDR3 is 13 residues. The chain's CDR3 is CASSLAEQETQYF. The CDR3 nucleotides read TGTGCCAGCAGCCTAGCAGAGCAAGAGACCCAGTACTTC. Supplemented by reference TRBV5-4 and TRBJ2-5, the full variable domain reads ETGVTQSPTHLIKTRGQQVTLRCSSQSGHNTVSWYQQALGQGPQFIFQYYREEENGRGNFPPRFSGLQFPNYSSELNVNALELDDSALYLCASSLAEQETQYFGPGTRLLVL.